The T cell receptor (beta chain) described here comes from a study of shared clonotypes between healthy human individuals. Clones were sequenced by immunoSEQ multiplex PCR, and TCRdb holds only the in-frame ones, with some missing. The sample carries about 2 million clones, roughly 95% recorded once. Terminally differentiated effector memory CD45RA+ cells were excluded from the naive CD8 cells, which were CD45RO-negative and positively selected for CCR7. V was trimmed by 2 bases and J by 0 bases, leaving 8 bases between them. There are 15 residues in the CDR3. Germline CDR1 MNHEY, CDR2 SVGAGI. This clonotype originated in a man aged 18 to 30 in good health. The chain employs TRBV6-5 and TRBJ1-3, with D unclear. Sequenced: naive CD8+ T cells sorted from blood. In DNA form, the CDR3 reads TGTGCCAGCAGTTACGACTCGCTCTCTGGAAACACCATATATTTT. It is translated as CASSYDSLSGNTIYF.